Listed here is a single TCR beta chain. The J segment lost 5 bases and the V segment lost 6 bases, leaving 7 bases of the junction unmatched. CDR1 MRHNA and CDR2 SNTAGT come from the germline V gene. The CDR3 is made up of 15 amino acids. This entry is derived from a study of beta chain features in type 1 diabetes. What was sequenced were expressed TCRB transcripts, since all of the isolated RNA had been reverse transcribed. Only in-frame clones appear in the TCRdb table, and some are missing; sequencing was by immunoSEQ multiplex PCR. Among around 240,000 clones listed, over 7.5% were seen once. The V call is TRBV6-4, the J call TRBJ2-7; 13 bases agree with TRBD2. Sequencing was carried out using naive CD4+ T cells from blood. This sequence originates from a woman aged 18-35 years in good health. CDR3 in DNA: TGTGCCAGCAGAACAGGGACTAGCGGGGCGAACGAGCAGTACTTC. As protein: CASRTGTSGANEQYF.